The 27 T cell receptor beta chains below were found in one sample sequenced in a study of CD8+ T cells in alopecia areata. Isolated RNA was reverse transcribed into cDNA used as the sequencing template. Sequencing used immunoSEQ multiplex PCR; TCRdb keeps in-frame clones, though not all of them. The sample shows about 210,000 clones, roughly three fifths of them seen only once. Treatment meaning: oral pan-JAK inhibitor, 5-10 mg twice daily. The sample consisted of CD4+ T cells sorted from blood, taken at approximately week 42, from a patient treated with tofacitinib. The receptors shown here come from a human donor with alopecia areata.

The chain employs TRBV19 and TRBJ1-5, with D tentatively TRBD1 (6 bases). CDR3 length: 16 amino acids. Germline V gene sequence: CDR1 LNHDA, CDR2 SQIVND (reference sequence). Trimming removed 10 bases from V and 1 base from J, with 20 bases in between. The CDR3 DNA sequence: TGTGCCACCAAGTCGCCGGGACATGAGAGCAATCAGCCCCAGCATTTT. Amino acid sequence: CATKSPGHESNQPQHF.

The chain combines TRBV10-3 with TRBJ2-3; the match to TRBD2 covers 8 bases. This CDR3 comprises 15 residues. V gave up 3 bases and J gave up 6 bases; unmatched junction bases: 8. Germline CDR1 reads ENHRY; CDR2 reads SYGVKD. For the CDR3, the DNA is TGTGCCATCAGTGAAACAAGGGCTAGCGGGGATACGCAGTATTTT. The encoded protein is CAISETRASGDTQYF.

The J gene is TRBJ2-7, the V gene TRBV28; D unresolved. The V and J ends lost 4 bases and 6 bases respectively, with 10 bases between them. CDR3 size: 12 residues. CDR1 is MDHEN, CDR2 SYDVKM, per germline. The CDR3 nucleotides are TGTGCCAGCAGTTCCCCTCGTTTCGAGCAGTACTTC. Translated: CASSSPRFEQYF.

This chain uses TRBV5-1 with TRBJ1-5; tentative D call: TRBD1 (6 bases). Trimming stripped 4 bases from V and 0 bases from J, with 11 bases between. Germline CDR1 and CDR2: SGHRS and YFSETQ. The CDR3 has 15 amino acids. CDR3 bases: TGCGCCAGCAGCCCGGACAGTAATAGCAATCAGCCCCAGCATTTT. The encoded protein is CASSPDSNSNQPQHF.

This chain links TRBV14 with TRBJ1-2; 7 positions match TRBD1. The V gene's germline CDR1 is SGHDN and CDR2 FVKESK. V was pared by 5 bases and J by 4 bases, with 7 bases of the junction left unmatched. This CDR3 comprises 14 residues. DNA for the CDR3: TGTGCCAGCAGCATTTATGGGACAGCCTATGGCTACACCTTC. This encodes CASSIYGTAYGYTF.

This clone was counted a few times. This chain uses TRBV7-2 with TRBJ1-2; D remains unclear. CDR1 and CDR2 (germline): SGHTA, FQGNSA. CDR3 length: 14 residues. V was shortened by 6 bases and J by 7 bases, with 18 bases between the two germline ends. This CDR3 reads CASSSSGGGLGYTF. The CDR3 DNA follows: TGTGCCAGCAGTTCCTCGGGTGGAGGACTTGGCTACACCTTC. The variable domain in full, with the rest retrieved from reference TRBV7-2 and TRBJ1-2, is GAGVSQSPSNKVTEKGKDVELRCDPISGHTALYWYRQSLGQGLEFLIYFQGNSAPDKSGLPSDRFSAERTGGSVSTLTIQRTQQEDSAVYLCASSSSGGGLGYTFGSGTRLTVV.

This clone was seen just once. The V call is TRBV5-1, the J call TRBJ1-1; 8 bases fit TRBD1. The CDR3 has 15 residues. Germline V gene data show CDR1 as SGHRS and CDR2 as YFSETQ. J was trimmed by 0 bases and V by 5 bases; bases with no gene match: 6. CDR3 protein: CASSPGQGMNTEAFF. The DNA of the CDR3 is TGCGCCAGCAGTCCCGGACAGGGTATGAACACTGAAGCTTTCTTT.

This clone was observed once. V usage is TRBV6-1 and J usage is TRBJ2-1, with D hard to call. Germline V lookup: CDR1 MNHNS, CDR2 SASEGT. The length of the CDR3 is 12 residues. Deletions cut 8 bases from V and 6 bases from J, with 11 bases between. The CDR3: CASRILGNEQFF. The CDR3 bases are TGTGCCAGCCGAATCTTAGGCAATGAGCAGTTCTTC.

This chain links TRBV28 with TRBJ1-1; 7 nucleotides align to TRBD1. V shed 4 bases, J shed 7 bases, and the junction held 6 bases outside the gene matches. Germline values: CDR1 MDHEN, CDR2 SYDVKM. The CDR3 length is 13 residues. DNA of the CDR3: TGTGCCAGCAGTTCTGGACAGGAGATTGAAGCTTTCTTT. Its protein is CASSSGQEIEAFF.

The chain uses TRBV5-6 and TRBJ2-1; tentatively, D is TRBD1 or TRBD2 (6 bases each). The CDR3 covers 11 residues. Trimming cost V 3 bases and J 9 bases, with 7 bases left between them. The germline V gene has CDR1 SGHDT and CDR2 YYEEEE. The CDR3 is CASSWGAEQFF. CDR3 sequence (DNA): TGTGCCAGCAGCTGGGGGGCTGAGCAGTTCTTC.

The V and J genes are TRBV30 and TRBJ2-3, with D unresolved. The CDR3 extends over 13 amino acids. V was cut by 0 bases and J by 1 base, with 5 bases left in between. CDR1 is GTSNPN and CDR2 is SVGIG in the germline V gene (reference sequence). The CDR3: CAWSVRRTDTQYF. The DNA for the CDR3 is TGTGCCTGGAGTGTACGACGCACAGATACGCAGTATTTT. Using reference TRBV30 and TRBJ2-3 for the parts outside the CDR3, the full variable domain is SQTIHQWPATLVQPVGSPLSLECTVEGTSNPNLYWYRQAAGRGLQLLFYSVGIGQISSEVPQNLSASRPQDRQFILSSKKLLLSDSGFYLCAWSVRRTDTQYFGPGTRLTVL.

V usage is TRBV2 and J usage is TRBJ2-3, with a weak D call TRBD2 (6 bases). The length of the CDR3 is 15 residues. Germline V lookup: CDR1 SNHLY, CDR2 FYNNEI. The V end lost 5 bases, the J end lost 0 bases, and 12 bases lay between the germline ends. The CDR3: CASSPTGLSTDTQYF. The CDR3 region has the DNA TGTGCCAGCAGTCCTACGGGACTTAGCACAGATACGCAGTATTTT.

Note on this clone: A much larger clone sits a single nucleotide away, making a read error possible. At the DNA level, this CDR3 is encoded by other sequences in the same sample as well. The rearrangement joins TRBV7-2 to TRBJ1-1; D is unclear. The CDR3 is 13 amino acids. Germline V gene data show CDR1 as SGHTA and CDR2 as FQGNSA. V was cut by 1 base and J by 3 bases, with 6 bases left in between. The CDR3 protein is CASSLGSHTEAFF. The CDR3 nucleotides are TGTGCCAGCAGCTTAGGCAGCCACACTGAAGCTTTCTTT.

This clone has more than one count but fewer than ten. V gene TRBV29-1 combines with J gene TRBJ2-7, with 9 bases matching TRBD2. The J segment lost 2 bases and the V segment lost 1 base, leaving 3 bases of the junction unmatched. Germline-derived CDR1 and CDR2 are SQVTM and ANQGSEA. This CDR3 has 14 amino acids. The CDR3: CSVEVSGGPYEQYF. DNA for the CDR3: TGCAGCGTTGAAGTCAGCGGGGGGCCCTACGAGCAGTACTTC.

In its sample, this clone was seen once. This chain links TRBV18 with TRBJ2-7, with a possible D match to TRBD1 (5 bases). The V gene's germline CDR1 is KGHSH and CDR2 LQKENI. Trimming took off 3 bases at V and 2 bases at J, with 11 bases between the two ends. This CDR3 contains 14 residues. The CDR3: CASSPSGLPYEQYF. CDR3 DNA sequence: TGTGCCAGCTCACCTTCAGGGCTGCCCTACGAGCAGTACTTC.

This clone has just a few counts. The CDR3 loop is CASRDVQGMQYF. In DNA form, the CDR3 reads TGTGCCAGCAGGGACGTGCAGGGCATGCAGTATTTT. The rearrangement links TRBV7-3 to TRBJ2-3; a possible D gene is TRBD1 (5 bases). Germline CDR1 is SGHTA and CDR2 is FQGTGA. V lost 6 bases, J lost 11 bases, and 15 bases lay in between. This CDR3 has 12 amino acids.

This chain links TRBV19 with TRBJ1-1; no firm D call. CDR1 LNHDA and CDR2 SQIVND come from the germline V gene (reference sequence). V lost 5 bases to trimming and J lost 6 bases, with 16 bases between them. The CDR3 runs to 14 residues. The CDR3 DNA sequence: TGTGCCAGTAGTCCACGGACTGAGACCTCTGAAGCTTTCTTT. It specifies CASSPRTETSEAFF.

This clone was seen a few times. One junction end disagrees with the germline gene, perhaps due to a read error. The chain uses TRBV29-1 and TRBJ1-1, with 7 bases fitting TRBD1. Looked up from germline, CDR1 is SQVTM and CDR2 is ANQGSEA. This CDR3 is built from 10 residues. CDR3 nucleotide sequence: TGCAGCGTTGGGGACAGCTTATCGGTCTTT. Translated, it gives CSVGDSLSVF.

The chain recombines TRBV7-7 with TRBJ2-3, with 11 bases aligning to TRBD1. The V gene end was trimmed by 5 bases and the J gene end by 5 bases; junction bases not matched to a gene: 6. CDR1 and CDR2 (germline): SSHAT, FNYEAQ (reference sequence). CDR3 length: 15 amino acids. The CDR3 loop reads CASSAGQGAGDTQYF. The CDR3 DNA sequence: TGTGCCAGCAGCGCAGGACAGGGGGCGGGAGATACGCAGTATTTT.

This chain uses TRBV7-6 with TRBJ2-1, with a tentative D call TRBD2 (5 bases). CDR3 size: 14 residues. The germline gives CDR1 SGHVS, CDR2 FNYEAQ. Between the trimmed V and J ends, which lost 1 base and 6 bases, there was a span of 10 bases. The CDR3 spells CASSLVSSPNEQFF. The CDR3 DNA follows: TGTGCCAGCAGCTTAGTTTCTAGCCCCAATGAGCAGTTCTTC.

As regards this clone: This CDR3 is also generated by other DNA sequences in the sample. The chain joins TRBV15 to TRBJ1-5; D remains unclear. Looked up from germline, CDR1 is LNHNV and CDR2 is YYDKDF (reference sequence). V gave up 3 bases and J gave up 5 bases, with 5 bases separating them. The CDR3 sequence is 12 residues long. CDR3 DNA sequence: TGTGCCACCAGCAGGGGAGATCAGCCCCAGCATTTT. Protein product: CATSRGDQPQHF.

The V call is TRBV7-2, the J call TRBJ2-7; D uncertain. The V gene lost 5 bases and the J gene lost 3 bases, with 5 bases spanning the gap. Germline-derived CDR1 and CDR2 are SGHTA and FQGNSA. The CDR3 length is 11 residues. The CDR3 DNA is TGTGCCAGCAGCCACGGCTACGAGCAGTACTTC. The encoded protein is CASSHGYEQYF. Filled out from reference TRBV7-2 and TRBJ2-7, the complete variable domain reads GAGVSQSPSNKVTEKGKDVELRCDPISGHTALYWYRQSLGQGLEFLIYFQGNSAPDKSGLPSDRFSAERTGGSVSTLTIQRTQQEDSAVYLCASSHGYEQYFGPGTRLTVT.

This clone was detected only a few times. This chain connects TRBV5-4 to TRBJ2-5; a possible D gene is TRBD1 (5 bases). The end of the DNA is better explained by TRBJ2-7, so the J call may be wrong. The length of the CDR3 is 15 residues. Germline CDR1 SGHNT, CDR2 YYREEE (reference sequence). Here the CDR3 reads CASSLGTLSSYEQYF. CDR3 bases: TGTGCCAGCAGCTTGGGGACACTAAGCTCCTACGAGCAGTACTTC.

CDR3: CASSSAAGELFF. CDR3 DNA: TGTGCCAGCAGCTCCGCGGCCGGGGAGCTGTTTTTT. The rearrangement links TRBV7-9 to TRBJ2-2; D unresolved. V was clipped by 4 bases and J by 6 bases, with 6 bases between them. Germline CDR1 and CDR2: SEHNR and FQNEAQ (reference sequence). The CDR3 runs to 12 residues.

This clone was observed a few times. This chain joins TRBV6-5 and TRBJ1-5, with TRBD1 as a possible D gene (5 bases). This CDR3 is 12 amino acids long. CDR1 MNHEY and CDR2 SVGAGI come from the germline V gene. Deletions cut 9 bases from V and 7 bases from J, with 13 bases between. In DNA form, the CDR3 reads TGTGCCAGTACCGCTGGGGACCAGCCCCAGCATTTT. The encoded protein is CASTAGDQPQHF.

Concerning this clone: The same CDR3 also results from other DNA sequences found in this sample. The chain links TRBV2 to TRBJ1-5; D uncertain. Per the germline V gene, CDR1 is SNHLY and CDR2 is FYNNEI. The length of the CDR3 is 14 residues. The V end was cut by 3 bases, the J end by 0 bases, with 6 bases between. The CDR3 reads CASSEGYSNQPQHF. The CDR3 region has the DNA TGTGCCAGCAGTGAGGGGTATAGCAATCAGCCCCAGCATTTT.

The chain links TRBV4-3 to TRBJ1-5, with D possibly matching TRBD1 (5 bases). This CDR3 comprises 14 residues. CDR1 and CDR2 (germline): LGHNA, YSLEER. V dropped 3 bases and J dropped 9 bases, with 15 bases sitting between them. The CDR3 region has the DNA TGCGCCAGCAGCCAGCAGGGAGGTGAGCTGCCCCAGCATTTT. It translates to CASSQQGGELPQHF.